These 21 T cell receptor beta chains were all obtained from the same sample, sequenced in a study of shared clonotypes between healthy human individuals. Sequencing used immunoSEQ multiplex PCR; TCRdb keeps in-frame clones, though not all of them. The sample includes 730,000 or so clones, about three quarters seen only once; the top ten take under 2%. Material for sequencing was memory CD4+ T cells sorted from blood. The subset denotes: CD45RA-negative fraction. These TCRs come from a woman in her thirties in good health.

The chain combines TRBV7-3 with TRBJ2-1; 11 bases fit TRBD2. CDR3 length equals 15 residues. The trim removed 5 bases at V and 7 bases at J, leaving 7 bases unmatched. CDR1 SGHTA and CDR2 FQGTGA come from the germline V gene. The CDR3 DNA follows: TGTGCCAGCAGCCCCACTAGCGGGAGATGGAATGAGCAGTTCTTC. Translating it yields CASSPTSGRWNEQFF.

The chain couples TRBV19 to TRBJ1-1; a weak D match, TRBD1 (6 bases). Germline CDR1 LNHDA, CDR2 SQIVND (reference sequence). This CDR3 is built from 13 residues. Trimming took 4 bases from V and 0 from J, leaving 6 bases between them. The CDR3 region is CASSTGVNTEAFF. The CDR3 DNA is TGTGCCAGTAGTACAGGGGTGAACACTGAAGCTTTCTTT.

This chain connects TRBV2 to TRBJ1-5; D gene ambiguous. The CDR3 is made up of 14 amino acids. Germline-derived CDR1 and CDR2 are SNHLY and FYNNEI. V lost 7 bases, J lost 0 bases, and 10 bases lay in between. The CDR3 here is CASKPGPSNQPQHF. The CDR3 nucleotides are TGTGCCAGCAAACCCGGGCCTAGCAATCAGCCCCAGCATTTT.

The rearrangement uses TRBV28 and TRBJ1-1; a weak D match, TRBD1 (6 bases). Germline V lookup: CDR1 MDHEN, CDR2 SYDVKM. Trimming removed 5 bases at V and 4 bases at J, with 14 bases between. CDR3 length: 14 amino acids. The CDR3 sequence: CASSPYRVGTEAFF. The CDR3 DNA reads TGTGCCAGCAGTCCGTACAGGGTTGGCACTGAAGCTTTCTTT.

The V call is TRBV18, the J call TRBJ2-1; 10 bases match TRBD2. The CDR3 is made up of 14 amino acids. With V trimmed by 5 bases and J by 4 bases, 2 bases remained unmatched. The V gene's germline CDR1 is KGHSH and CDR2 LQKENI. The CDR3 bases are TGTGCCAGCTCAGGGACTAGCGATTACAATGAGCAGTTCTTC. As protein: CASSGTSDYNEQFF.

This clone was counted a few times. The V and J genes are TRBV5-4 and TRBJ1-4; TRBD1 is a possible D gene (5 bases). This CDR3 is 13 amino acids long. CDR1 SGHNT and CDR2 YYREEE come from the germline V gene (reference sequence). Trimming removed 3 bases from V and 13 bases from J, with 16 bases in between. The CDR3 DNA sequence: TGTGCCAGCAGCTGGGGACGCGACGGGCGACTGTTTTTT. As protein: CASSWGRDGRLFF.

This clone was counted a few times. This sample also contains other DNA sequences that code for the same CDR3. The V gene is TRBV7-2, the J gene TRBJ2-1, with D hard to call. Trimming removed 1 base at V and 2 bases at J, with 9 bases between. CDR3 size: 15 residues. CDR1 is SGHTA and CDR2 is FQGNSA in the germline V gene. CDR3: CASSLGVLTYNEQFF. The CDR3 DNA is TGTGCCAGCAGCTTAGGGGTCCTTACCTACAATGAGCAGTTCTTC.

The chain joins TRBV19 to TRBJ1-1; 9 nucleotides agree with TRBD1. The CDR3 totals 14 residues. Losses at the gene ends were 6 bases for V and 5 bases for J; bases not matched to a gene: 7. Germline CDR1 reads LNHDA; CDR2 reads SQIVND (reference sequence). The CDR3 sequence: CASRRQGVGTEAFF. CDR3 nucleotide sequence: TGTGCCAGTAGGCGACAGGGGGTAGGTACTGAAGCTTTCTTT.

The rearrangement links TRBV9 to TRBJ2-7; D gene ambiguous. Germline loops: CDR1 SGDLS, CDR2 YYNGEE. CDR3 length equals 14 residues. The V end lost 0 bases, the J end lost 6 bases, and 13 bases lay between the germline ends. The CDR3 loop reads CASSVGGPEIEQYF. For the CDR3, the DNA is TGTGCCAGCAGCGTAGGCGGACCGGAGATCGAGCAGTACTTC.

The V and J genes are TRBV5-4 and TRBJ2-7, with 10 bases lining up with TRBD2. Germline loops: CDR1 SGHNT, CDR2 YYREEE (reference sequence). J gave up 7 bases and V 1 base, and 5 bases lay outside the gene matches. The CDR3 runs 14 residues. The CDR3 DNA sequence: TGTGCCAGCAGCTTGCCGGGGACTAGCGTGGAGCAGTACTTC. It is translated as CASSLPGTSVEQYF.

In its sample, this clone was seen many times. The genes are TRBV6-1 and TRBJ2-7; the D is unclear. The CDR3 consists of 11 residues. Germline values: CDR1 MNHNS, CDR2 SASEGT. V was pared by 7 bases and J by 5 bases, with 9 bases between. This chain's CDR3 is CASKRGDEQYF. The CDR3 nucleotides are TGTGCCAGCAAACGCGGCGACGAGCAGTACTTC.

This sequence joins TRBV5-1 and TRBJ2-1; either TRBD1 or TRBD2 may supply D (5 bases each). The V end lost 6 bases, the J end lost 4 bases, and 17 bases lay between the germline ends. Per the germline V gene, CDR1 is SGHRS and CDR2 is YFSETQ. CDR3 length: 15 amino acids. For the CDR3, the DNA is TGCGCCAGCAACGTGGGTGGGACGGTTTACAATGAGCAGTTCTTC. Its translation is CASNVGGTVYNEQFF.

This clone has just one count. The chain joins TRBV5-4 to TRBJ2-2, with 8 bases identical to TRBD1. The CDR3 totals 14 residues. J lost 6 bases, V lost 4 bases, and 5 bases had no gene match. The germline CDR1 and CDR2 sequences are SGHNT and YYREEE (reference sequence). The CDR3 is CASSPYRGAGELFF. CDR3 DNA sequence: TGTGCCAGCAGCCCATACAGGGGGGCCGGGGAGCTGTTTTTT.

The chain links TRBV19 to TRBJ1-2; D uncertain. With 7 bases removed from V and 4 bases from J, the gap between germline ends came to 19 bases. CDR1 LNHDA and CDR2 SQIVND come from the germline V gene (reference sequence). This CDR3 is 15 amino acids long. The CDR3 region is CASTPLSASFYGYTF. CDR3 nucleotide sequence: TGTGCCAGTACCCCATTGTCTGCAAGTTTCTATGGCTACACCTTC.

This chain joins TRBV10-2 and TRBJ1-5; D is possibly TRBD1 (6 bases). From germline, CDR1 is WSHSY and CDR2 SAAADI. The CDR3 totals 15 residues. The germline V and J ends were trimmed by 10 bases and 0 bases, with 16 bases remaining between them. CDR3 coding DNA: TGCGCCACCGTCAGACAGGCAAATAGCAATCAGCCCCAGCATTTT. Residues: CATVRQANSNQPQHF.

At least ten counts were recorded for this clone. The chain uses TRBV15 and TRBJ1-5, with no clear D. The CDR3 sequence is 12 residues long. The germline V and J ends were trimmed by 5 bases and 4 bases, with 6 bases remaining between them. Germline V gene lookup returns CDR1 LNHNV and CDR2 YYDKDF (reference sequence). The DNA for the CDR3 is TGTGCCACCAGCTCTACTAATCAGCCCCAGCATTTT. It translates to CATSSTNQPQHF.

The V and J genes are TRBV6-6 and TRBJ1-4, with 10 bases identical to TRBD1. CDR3 length: 14 amino acids. After removal of 7 bases from V and 8 bases from J, the junction contained 7 bases not matched to a gene. Germline CDR1 and CDR2: MNHNY and SVGAGI (reference sequence). CDR3 DNA: TGTGCCAGCAAAGGGGGACAGGGGCGGGAAAAACTGTTTTTT. Residues: CASKGGQGREKLFF.

The V and J genes are TRBV10-1 and TRBJ2-7; D ambiguous. V shed 0 bases and J shed 2 bases, with 8 bases lying between them. This CDR3 region has 14 residues. Per germline, CDR1 WNHNN and CDR2 SYGVQD (reference sequence). The CDR3 coding sequence is TGCGCCAGCAGTGAGTCGGGGATACCCTACGAGCAGTACTTC. As protein: CASSESGIPYEQYF.

The genes are TRBV29-1 and TRBJ2-1, with D perhaps matching TRBD1 or TRBD2 (6 bases each). Per the germline V gene, CDR1 is SQVTM and CDR2 is ANQGSEA. The CDR3 contains 14 residues. Trimming stripped 7 bases from V and 9 bases from J, with 22 bases between. The CDR3 reads CSAPQLATDSEQFF. In DNA form, the CDR3 reads TGCAGCGCGCCGCAACTAGCAACGGACAGTGAGCAGTTCTTC.

V and J are TRBV7-9 and TRBJ1-1, with D possibly being TRBD1 (5 bases). The germline gives CDR1 SEHNR, CDR2 FQNEAQ (reference sequence). Deletions cut 10 bases from V and 1 base from J, with 13 bases between. CDR3 length: 13 residues. In DNA, the CDR3 is TGTGCCACCCGAGGGGATAAGAACACTGAAGCTTTCTTT. The encoded protein is CATRGDKNTEAFF.

The rearrangement links TRBV28 to TRBJ1-4, with 7 bases matching TRBD1. Germline V gives CDR1 MDHEN, CDR2 SYDVKM. The V gene end was trimmed by 8 bases and the J gene end by 5 bases; junction bases not matched to a gene: 8. The length of the CDR3 is 14 residues. This CDR3 is CASWRGLRNEKLFF. As DNA, the CDR3 is TGTGCCAGCTGGAGGGGGCTAAGGAATGAAAAACTGTTTTTT. Looking up the rest from reference TRBV28 and TRBJ1-4 gives the full variable domain: DVKVTQSSRYLVKRTGEKVFLECVQDMDHENMFWYRQDPGLGLRLIYFSYDVKMKEKGDIPEGYSVSREKKERFSLILESASTNQTSMYLCASWRGLRNEKLFFGSGTQLSVL.